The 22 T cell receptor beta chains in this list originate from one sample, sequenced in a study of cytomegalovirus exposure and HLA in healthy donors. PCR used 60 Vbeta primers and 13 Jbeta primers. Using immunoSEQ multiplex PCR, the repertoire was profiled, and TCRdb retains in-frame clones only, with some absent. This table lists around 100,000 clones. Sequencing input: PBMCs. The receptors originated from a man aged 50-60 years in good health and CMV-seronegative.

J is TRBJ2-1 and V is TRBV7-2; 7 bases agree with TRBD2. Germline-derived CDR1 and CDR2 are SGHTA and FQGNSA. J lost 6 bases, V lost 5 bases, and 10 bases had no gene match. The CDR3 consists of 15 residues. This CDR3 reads CASSPWSGGRNEQFF. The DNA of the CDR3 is TGTGCCAGCAGCCCGTGGTCGGGAGGCCGCAATGAGCAGTTCTTC.

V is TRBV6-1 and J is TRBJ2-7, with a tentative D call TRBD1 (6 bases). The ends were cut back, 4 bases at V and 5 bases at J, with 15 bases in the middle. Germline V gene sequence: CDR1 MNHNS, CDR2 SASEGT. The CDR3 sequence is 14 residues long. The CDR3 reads CASSGYRVMDEQYF. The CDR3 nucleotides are TGTGCCAGCAGTGGCTACAGGGTGATGGACGAGCAGTACTTC.

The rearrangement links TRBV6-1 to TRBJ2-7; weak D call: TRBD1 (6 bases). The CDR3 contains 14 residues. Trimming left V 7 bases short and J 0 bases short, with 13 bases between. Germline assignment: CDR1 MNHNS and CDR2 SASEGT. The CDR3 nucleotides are TGTGCCAGCACAGTCAGGGGTTACTCCTACGAGCAGTACTTC. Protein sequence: CASTVRGYSYEQYF.

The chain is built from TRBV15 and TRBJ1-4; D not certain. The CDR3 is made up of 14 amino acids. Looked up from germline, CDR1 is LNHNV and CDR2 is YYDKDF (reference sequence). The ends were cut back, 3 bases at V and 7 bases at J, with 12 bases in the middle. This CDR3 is CATSRASWSEKLFF. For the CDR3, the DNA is TGTGCCACCAGCAGGGCCTCGTGGAGTGAAAAACTGTTTTTT.

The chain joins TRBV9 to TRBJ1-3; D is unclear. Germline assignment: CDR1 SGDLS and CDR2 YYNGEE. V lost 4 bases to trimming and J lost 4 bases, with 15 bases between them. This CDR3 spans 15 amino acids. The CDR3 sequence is CASSPEGQAGNTIYF. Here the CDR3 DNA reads TGTGCCAGCAGCCCAGAAGGTCAGGCAGGAAACACCATATATTTT.

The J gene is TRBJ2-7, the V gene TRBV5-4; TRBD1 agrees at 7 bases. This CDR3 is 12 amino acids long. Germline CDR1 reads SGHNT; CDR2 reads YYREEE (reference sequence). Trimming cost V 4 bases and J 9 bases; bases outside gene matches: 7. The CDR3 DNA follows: TGTGCCAGCAGCCCTGACAGGGTTGGGCAGTACTTC. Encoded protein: CASSPDRVGQYF. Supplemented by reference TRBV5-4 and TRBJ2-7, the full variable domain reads ETGVTQSPTHLIKTRGQQVTLRCSSQSGHNTVSWYQQALGQGPQFIFQYYREEENGRGNFPPRFSGLQFPNYSSELNVNALELDDSALYLCASSPDRVGQYFGPGTRLTVT.

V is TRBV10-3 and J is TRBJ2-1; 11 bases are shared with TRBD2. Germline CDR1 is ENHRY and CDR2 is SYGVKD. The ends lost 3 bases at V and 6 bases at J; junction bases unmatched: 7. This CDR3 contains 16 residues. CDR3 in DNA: TGTGCCATCAGTGACCCGACTAGCGGGGCACTCAATGAGCAGTTCTTC. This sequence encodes CAISDPTSGALNEQFF.

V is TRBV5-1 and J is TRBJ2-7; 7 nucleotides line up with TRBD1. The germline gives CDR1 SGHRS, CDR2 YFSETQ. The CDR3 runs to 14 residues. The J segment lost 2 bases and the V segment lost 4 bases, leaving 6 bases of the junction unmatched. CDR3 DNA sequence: TGCGCCAGCAGCATACCGGGACAGACCTACGAGCAGTACTTC. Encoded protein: CASSIPGQTYEQYF.

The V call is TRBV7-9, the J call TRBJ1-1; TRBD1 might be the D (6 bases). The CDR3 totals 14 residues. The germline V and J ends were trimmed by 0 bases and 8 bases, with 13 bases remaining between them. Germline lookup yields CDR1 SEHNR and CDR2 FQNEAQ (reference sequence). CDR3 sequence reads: CASSLAGTPIEAFF. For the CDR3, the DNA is TGTGCCAGCAGCTTAGCTGGGACACCCATAGAAGCTTTCTTT.

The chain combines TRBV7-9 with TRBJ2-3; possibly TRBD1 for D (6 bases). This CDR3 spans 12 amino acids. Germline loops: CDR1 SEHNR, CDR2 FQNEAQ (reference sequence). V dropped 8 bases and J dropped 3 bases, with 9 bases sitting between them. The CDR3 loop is CASRQETDTQYF. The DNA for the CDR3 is TGTGCCAGCCGACAGGAAACAGATACGCAGTATTTT. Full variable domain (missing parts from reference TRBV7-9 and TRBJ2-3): DTGVSQNPRHKITKRGQNVTFRCDPISEHNRLYWYRQTLGQGPEFLTYFQNEAQLEKSRLLSDRFSAERPKGSFSTLEIQRTEQGDSAMYLCASRQETDTQYFGPGTRLTVL.

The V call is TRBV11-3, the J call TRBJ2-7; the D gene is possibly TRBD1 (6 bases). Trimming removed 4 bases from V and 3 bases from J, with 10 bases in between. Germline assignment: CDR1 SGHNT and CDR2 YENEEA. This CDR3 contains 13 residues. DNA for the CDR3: TGTGCCAGCAGCTCAGGACAGCTCTACGAGCAGTACTTC. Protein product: CASSSGQLYEQYF.

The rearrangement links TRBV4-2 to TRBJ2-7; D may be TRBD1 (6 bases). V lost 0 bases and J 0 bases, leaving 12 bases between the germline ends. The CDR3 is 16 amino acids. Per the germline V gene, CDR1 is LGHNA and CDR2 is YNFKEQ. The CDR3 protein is CASSQDSGESSYEQYF. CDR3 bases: TGTGCCAGCAGCCAAGACTCAGGGGAGAGCTCCTACGAGCAGTACTTC.

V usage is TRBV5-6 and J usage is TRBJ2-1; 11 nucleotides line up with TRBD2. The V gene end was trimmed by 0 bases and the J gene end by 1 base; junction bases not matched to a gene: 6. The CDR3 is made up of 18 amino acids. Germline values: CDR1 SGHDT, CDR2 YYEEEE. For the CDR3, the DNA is TGTGCCAGCAGCTTGGGGCTAGCGGGAGGTCAATCCTACAATGAGCAGTTCTTC. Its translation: CASSLGLAGGQSYNEQFF.

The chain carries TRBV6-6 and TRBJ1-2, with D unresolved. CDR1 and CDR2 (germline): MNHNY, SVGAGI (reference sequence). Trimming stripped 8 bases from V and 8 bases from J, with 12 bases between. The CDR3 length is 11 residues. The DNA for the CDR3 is TGTGCCAGCTCGGAGAGGGTGGGCTACACCTTC. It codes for CASSERVGYTF.

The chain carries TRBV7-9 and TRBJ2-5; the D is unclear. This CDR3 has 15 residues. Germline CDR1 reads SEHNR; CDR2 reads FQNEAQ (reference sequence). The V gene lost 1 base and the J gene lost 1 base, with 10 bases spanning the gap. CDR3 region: CASSLVATTQETQYF. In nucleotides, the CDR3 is TGTGCCAGCAGCTTAGTGGCAACTACCCAAGAGACCCAGTACTTC.

CDR3 region: CASSIADSPGGYTF. Written as DNA, the CDR3 is TGTGCCAGTAGTATAGCGGACAGCCCTGGTGGCTACACCTTC. The chain uses TRBV19 and TRBJ1-2; D is possibly TRBD1 (6 bases). Per the germline V gene, CDR1 is LNHDA and CDR2 is SQIVND (reference sequence). V lost 1 base, J lost 7 bases, and 13 bases lay in between. CDR3 size: 14 residues.

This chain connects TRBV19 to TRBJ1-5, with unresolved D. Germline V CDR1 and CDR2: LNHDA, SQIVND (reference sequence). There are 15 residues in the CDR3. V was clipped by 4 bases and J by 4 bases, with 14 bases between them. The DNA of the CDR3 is TGTGCCAGTAGTACAATAGTTGAGGGAAATCAGCCCCAGCATTTT. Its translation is CASSTIVEGNQPQHF.

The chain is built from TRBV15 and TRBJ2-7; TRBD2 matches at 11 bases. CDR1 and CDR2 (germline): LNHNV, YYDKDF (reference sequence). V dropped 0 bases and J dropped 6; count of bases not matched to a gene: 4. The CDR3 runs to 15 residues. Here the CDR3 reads CATSRELAGAGEQYF. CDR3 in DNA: TGTGCCACCAGCAGAGAACTAGCGGGAGCAGGCGAGCAGTACTTC.

The CDR3 loop reads CASSPWDRRNQPQHF. The CDR3 DNA sequence: TGTGCCAGCAGTCCCTGGGACAGACGCAATCAGCCCCAGCATTTT. This rearrangement joins TRBV28 to TRBJ1-5; 7 positions agree with TRBD1. The CDR3 contains 15 residues. With V trimmed by 5 bases and J by 2 bases, 6 bases remained unmatched. Germline values: CDR1 MDHEN, CDR2 SYDVKM.

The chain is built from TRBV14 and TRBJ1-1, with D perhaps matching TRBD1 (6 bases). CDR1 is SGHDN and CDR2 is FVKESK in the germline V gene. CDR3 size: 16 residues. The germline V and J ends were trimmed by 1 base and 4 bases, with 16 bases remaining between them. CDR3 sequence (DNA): TGTGCCAGCAGCCAAGGCGCGGGGGCGGGCACCACTGAAGCTTTCTTT. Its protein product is CASSQGAGAGTTEAFF.

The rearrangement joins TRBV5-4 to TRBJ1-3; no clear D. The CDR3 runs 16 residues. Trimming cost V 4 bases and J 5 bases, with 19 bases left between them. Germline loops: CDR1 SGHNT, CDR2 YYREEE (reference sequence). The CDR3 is CASSHRAGGVRNTIYF. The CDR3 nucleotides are TGTGCCAGCAGCCATCGAGCCGGAGGCGTGCGAAACACCATATATTTT.

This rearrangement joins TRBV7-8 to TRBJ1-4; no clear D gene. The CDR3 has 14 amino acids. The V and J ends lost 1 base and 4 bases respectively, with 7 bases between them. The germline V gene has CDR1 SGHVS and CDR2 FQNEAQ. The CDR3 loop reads CASSLGALNEKLFF. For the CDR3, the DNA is TGTGCCAGCAGCTTAGGGGCCCTTAATGAAAAACTGTTTTTT.